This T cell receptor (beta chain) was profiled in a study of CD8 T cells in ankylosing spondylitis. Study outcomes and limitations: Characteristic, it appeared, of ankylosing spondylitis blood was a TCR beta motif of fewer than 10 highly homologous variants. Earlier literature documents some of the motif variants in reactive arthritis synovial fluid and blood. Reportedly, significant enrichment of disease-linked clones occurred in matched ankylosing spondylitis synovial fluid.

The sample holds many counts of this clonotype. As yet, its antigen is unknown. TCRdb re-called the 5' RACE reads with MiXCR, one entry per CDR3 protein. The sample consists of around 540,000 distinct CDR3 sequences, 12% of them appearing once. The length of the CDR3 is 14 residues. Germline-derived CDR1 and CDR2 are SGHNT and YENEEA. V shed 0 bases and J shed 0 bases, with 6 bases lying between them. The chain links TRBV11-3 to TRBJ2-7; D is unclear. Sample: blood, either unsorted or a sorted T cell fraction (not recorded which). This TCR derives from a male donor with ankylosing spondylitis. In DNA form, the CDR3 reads TGTGCCAGCAGCTTAGAAGGATTCTCCTACGAGCAGTACGTC. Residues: CASSLEGFSYEQYV.